These T cell receptor beta chains were read from a single sample in a study of somatic mutations in cytotoxic T cells in rheumatoid arthritis. Here immunoSEQ multiplex PCR was the method, and the copy in TCRdb shows in-frame clones only, minus some. The sample holds 13,000 or so clones; over 65% are singletons and the top ten take over 25%. What was sequenced was CD8+ T cells sorted from blood. All receptors derive from an adult with rheumatoid arthritis. The CDR3 runs from the conserved cysteine through the conserved F or W. The D gene is left open where the match is weak. Rows may omit the clone size; those that give it use once, few, many or a size class.

14	NA	NA	TRBJ1-6	TRBV28	CASSLGAGDSPLHF	TGTGCCAGCAGCCTTGGGGCCGGGGATTCACCCCTCCACTTT
14	NA	NA	TRBJ1-1	TRBV19	CASSEFRVSTEAFF	TGTGCCAGTTCCGAGTTTAGGGTGAGCACTGAAGCTTTCTTT
16	NA	NA	TRBJ2-5	TRBV15	CATSARLQGLSETQYF	TGTGCCACCAGCGCCAGATTGCAGGGGTTGTCAGAGACCCAGTACTTC
15	NA	TRBD2	TRBJ2-1	TRBV10-3	CAISDRRGARNEQFF	TGTGCCATCAGTGATCGGCGGGGGGCTCGGAATGAGCAGTTCTTC
16	NA	TRBD1	TRBJ1-1	TRBV13	CASSLAAAGGLTEAFF	TGTGCCAGCAGCTTAGCAGCCGCAGGGGGGTTAACTGAAGCTTTCTTT
13	few	NA	TRBJ1-1	TRBV2	CASSWEGNTEAFF	TGTGCCAGCAGTTGGGAGGGGAACACTGAAGCTTTCTTT
12	NA	NA	TRBJ2-7	TRBV30	CAWSGGMGEQYF	TGTGCCTGGAGTGGTGGAATGGGCGAGCAGTACTTC
14	few	NA	TRBJ2-2	TRBV7-6	CASSLTGGAGELFF	TGTGCCAGCAGCCTAACAGGGGGGGCCGGGGAGCTGTTTTTT
12	NA	NA	TRBJ2-7	TRBV7-9	CASSFPRDEQYF	TGTGCCAGCAGCTTCCCCAGGGACGAGCAGTACTTC
14	once	NA	TRBJ1-6	TRBV27	CASSDVGVGSPLHF	TGTGCCAGCAGTGATGTAGGGGTGGGGTCACCCCTCCACTTT
13	NA	TRBD1	TRBJ1-1	TRBV27	CASKTGGPTEAFF	TGTGCCAGCAAAACAGGGGGCCCCACTGAAGCTTTCTTT
13	few	NA	TRBJ2-7	TRBV7-9	CASSFQGTYEQYF	TGTGCCAGCAGCTTCCAGGGGACCTACGAGCAGTACTTC
14	NA	NA	TRBJ2-7	TRBV6-5	CASSYSGRGYEQYF	TGTGCCAGCAGTTACTCGGGCAGGGGCTACGAGCAGTACTTC
14	NA	TRBD2	TRBJ2-3	TRBV7-6	CASSPGGPTDTQYF	TGTGCCAGCAGCCCGGGGGGGCCAACAGATACGCAGTATTTT
14	NA	TRBD1	TRBJ1-2	TRBV7-2	CASSPRDSNYGYTF	TGTGCCAGCAGCCCTCGGGACAGTAACTATGGCTACACCTTC
13	once	NA	TRBJ1-2	TRBV27	CASSFALGVPVYF	TGTGCCAGCAGTTTCGCTTTGGGCGTTCCCGTTTACTTC
15	NA	TRBD1	TRBJ1-1	TRBV5-6	CASSLSGQGNTEAFF	TGTGCCAGCAGCTTGTCAGGACAGGGGAACACTGAAGCTTTCTTT
13	few	NA	TRBJ2-3	TRBV6-5	CASSMGFTDTQYF	TGTGCCAGCAGCATGGGCTTCACAGATACGCAGTATTTT
13	NA	NA	TRBJ1-1	TRBV7-9	CASKSVPNTEAFF	TGTGCCAGCAAGTCCGTTCCGAACACTGAAGCTTTCTTT
15	NA	NA	TRBJ2-7	TRBV11-2	CASSSSGLFLYEQYF	TGTGCCAGCAGCTCAAGCGGCCTTTTCCTCTACGAGCAGTACTTC
17	large	NA	TRBJ2-6	TRBV29-1	CSVEGGRGGAGANVLTF	TGCAGCGTTGAAGGAGGCAGGGGGGGAGCTGGGGCCAACGTCCTGACTTTC
15	few	NA	TRBJ1-1	TRBV28	CASMVGGRGNTEAFF	TGTGCCAGCATGGTAGGTGGCAGGGGGAACACTGAAGCTTTCTTT
15	few	TRBD1	TRBJ1-2	TRBV6-4	CASSVDGTASYGYTF	TGTGCCAGCAGTGTCGACGGGACAGCGTCCTATGGCTACACCTTC
12	NA	NA	TRBJ1-2	TRBV27	CASSDSNYGYTF	TGTGCCAGCAGTGACAGTAACTATGGCTACACCTTC
15	NA	TRBD1	TRBJ2-7	TRBV7-8	CASSVDRVRFGEQYF	TGTGCCAGCAGCGTAGACAGGGTGCGGTTTGGTGAGCAGTACTTC
11	NA	TRBD1	TRBJ1-2	TRBV28	CASSLGQVHTF	TGTGCCAGCAGTCTTGGACAGGTCCACACCTTC
12	NA	NA	TRBJ2-1	TRBV6-5	CASSLGTSEQFF	TGTGCCAGCAGCCTCGGGACGTCCGAGCAGTTCTTC
15	NA	NA	TRBJ1-5	TRBV15	CATSRGGGSNQPQHF	TGTGCCACCAGCAGAGGGGGAGGTAGCAATCAGCCCCAGCATTTT
13	NA	NA	TRBJ1-2	TRBV12-5	CASGLGTGRGYTF	TGTGCTAGTGGTTTAGGAACAGGGCGAGGCTACACCTTC
13	NA	NA	TRBJ1-1	TRBV6-5	CASSYLSGAEAFF	TGTGCCAGCAGTTACTTGTCAGGGGCTGAAGCTTTCTTT
14	NA	NA	TRBJ2-3	TRBV9	CASSVQKITDTQYF	TGTGCCAGCAGCGTTCAGAAAATCACAGATACGCAGTATTTT
15	NA	TRBD1	TRBJ1-2	TRBV10-1	CASSESKTGDPGYTF	TGCGCCAGCAGTGAGTCCAAAACAGGGGATCCAGGCTACACCTTC
10	few	NA	TRBJ2-7	TRBV28	CASSLNEQYF	TGTGCCAGCAGTTTAAACGAGCAGTACTTC
15	NA	NA	TRBJ2-5	TRBV6-1	CASSEGVGGGETQYF	TGTGCCAGCAGTGAAGGGGTCGGGGGCGGAGAGACCCAGTACTTC
14	NA	NA	TRBJ1-1	TRBV6-1	CASSEWEGYTEAFF	TGTGCCAGCAGTGAATGGGAAGGGTACACTGAAGCTTTCTTT
15	NA	NA	TRBJ2-7	TRBV6-1	CASSSPRDSAYEQYF	TGTGCCAGCAGTAGCCCCAGGGACTCCGCCTACGAGCAGTACTTC
17	NA	TRBD1	TRBJ2-4	TRBV28	CASSYPRDRGSKNIQYF	TGTGCCAGCAGTTATCCCCGGGACAGGGGATCTAAAAACATTCAGTACTTC
16	NA	NA	TRBJ2-1	TRBV10-2	CASSESPGPTYNEQFF	TGCGCCAGCAGTGAGTCTCCAGGGCCAACTTACAATGAGCAGTTCTTC
14	NA	TRBD1	TRBJ1-1	TRBV5-4	CASSLRTGNTEAFF	TGTGCCAGCAGCCTAAGGACAGGGAACACTGAAGCTTTCTTT
13	NA	NA	TRBJ2-1	TRBV4-1	CASSQWSSDEQFF	TGCGCCAGCAGCCAATGGTCTTCTGATGAGCAGTTCTTC
12	NA	NA	TRBJ2-3	TRBV9	CASSGETDTQYF	TGTGCCAGCAGCGGGGAGACAGATACGCAGTATTTT
13	NA	NA	TRBJ1-1	TRBV29-1	CSVEDTGPTEAFF	TGCAGCGTTGAAGATACTGGGCCAACTGAAGCTTTCTTT
17	NA	TRBD1	TRBJ2-1	TRBV15	CATSRDLMDRGSYEQFF	TGTGCCACCAGCAGAGATTTGATGGACAGGGGTTCATATGAGCAGTTCTTC
14	NA	TRBD2	TRBJ2-2	TRBV25-1	CASLGGTNTGELFF	TGTGCCAGCCTCGGGGGGACCAACACCGGGGAGCTGTTTTTT
14	NA	NA	TRBJ2-2	TRBV19	CASSMGVGTGELFF	TGTGCCAGTAGTATGGGCGTTGGAACCGGGGAGCTGTTTTTT
13	NA	TRBD1	TRBJ2-2	TRBV30	CAWRATGTGELFF	TGTGCCTGGAGGGCGACAGGGACCGGGGAGCTGTTTTTT
16	few	NA	TRBJ1-1	TRBV28	CASSLIAGTMNTEAFF	TGTGCCAGCAGTTTGATCGCAGGGACCATGAACACTGAAGCTTTCTTT